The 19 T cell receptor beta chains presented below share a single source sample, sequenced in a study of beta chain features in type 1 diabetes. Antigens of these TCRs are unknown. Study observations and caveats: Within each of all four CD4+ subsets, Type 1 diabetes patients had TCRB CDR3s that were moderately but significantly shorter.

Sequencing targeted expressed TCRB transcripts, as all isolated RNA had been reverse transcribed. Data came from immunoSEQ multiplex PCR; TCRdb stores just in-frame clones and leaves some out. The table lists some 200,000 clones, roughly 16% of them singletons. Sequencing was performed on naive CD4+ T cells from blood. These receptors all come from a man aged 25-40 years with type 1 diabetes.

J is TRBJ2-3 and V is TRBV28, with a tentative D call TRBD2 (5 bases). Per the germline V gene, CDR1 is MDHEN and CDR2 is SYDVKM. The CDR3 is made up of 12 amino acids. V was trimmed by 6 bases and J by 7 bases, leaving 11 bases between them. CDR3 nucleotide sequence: TGTGCCAGCAGACTCGAGGGCTATACGCAGTATTTT. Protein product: CASRLEGYTQYF.

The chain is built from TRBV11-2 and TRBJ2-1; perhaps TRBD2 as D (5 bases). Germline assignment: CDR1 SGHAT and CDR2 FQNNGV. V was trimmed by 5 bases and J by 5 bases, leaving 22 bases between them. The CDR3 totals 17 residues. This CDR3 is CASSLGVLAGGHNEQFF. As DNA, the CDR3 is TGTGCCAGCAGCCTCGGGGTGTTGGCGGGCGGGCACAATGAGCAGTTCTTC.

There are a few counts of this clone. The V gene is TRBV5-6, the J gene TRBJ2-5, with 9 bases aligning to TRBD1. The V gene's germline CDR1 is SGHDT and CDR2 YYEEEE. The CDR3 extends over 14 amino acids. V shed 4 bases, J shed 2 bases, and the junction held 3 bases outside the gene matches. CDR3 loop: CASSLGTGQETQYF. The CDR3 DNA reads TGTGCCAGCAGCCTAGGGACAGGGCAAGAGACCCAGTACTTC.

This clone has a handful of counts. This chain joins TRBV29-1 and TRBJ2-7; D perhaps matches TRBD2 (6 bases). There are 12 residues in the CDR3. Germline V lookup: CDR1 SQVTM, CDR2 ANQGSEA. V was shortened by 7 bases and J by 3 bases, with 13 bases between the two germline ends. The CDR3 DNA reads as TGCAGCGCCTGGAGGGGCAGCTACGAGCAGTACTTC. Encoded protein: CSAWRGSYEQYF.

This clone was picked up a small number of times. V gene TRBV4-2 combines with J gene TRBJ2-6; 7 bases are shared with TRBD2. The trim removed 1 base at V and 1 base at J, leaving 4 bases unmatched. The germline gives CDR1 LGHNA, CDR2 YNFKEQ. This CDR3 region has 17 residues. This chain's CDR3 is CASSQAGRGSGANVLTF. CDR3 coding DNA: TGTGCCAGCAGCCAAGCAGGGAGGGGATCTGGGGCCAACGTCCTGACTTTC.

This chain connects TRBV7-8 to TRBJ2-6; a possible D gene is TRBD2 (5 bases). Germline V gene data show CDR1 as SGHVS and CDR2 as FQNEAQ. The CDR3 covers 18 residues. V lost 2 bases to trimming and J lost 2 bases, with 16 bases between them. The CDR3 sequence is CASSLLPGLNAGANVLTF. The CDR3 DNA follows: TGTGCCAGCAGCTTATTACCGGGATTAAACGCTGGGGCCAACGTCCTGACTTTC.

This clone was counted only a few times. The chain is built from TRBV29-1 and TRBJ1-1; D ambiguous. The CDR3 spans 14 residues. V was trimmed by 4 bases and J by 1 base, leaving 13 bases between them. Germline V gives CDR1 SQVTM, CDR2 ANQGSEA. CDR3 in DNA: TGCAGCGTTGCCCCGAGGCAGCAGAACACTGAAGCTTTCTTT. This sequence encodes CSVAPRQQNTEAFF.

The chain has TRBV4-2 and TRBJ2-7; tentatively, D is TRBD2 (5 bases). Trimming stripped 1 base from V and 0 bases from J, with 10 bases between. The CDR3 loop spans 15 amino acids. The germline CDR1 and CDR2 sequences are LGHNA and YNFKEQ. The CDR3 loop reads CASSQGNGLSYEQYF. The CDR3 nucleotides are TGTGCCAGCAGCCAAGGGAACGGACTCTCCTACGAGCAGTACTTC.

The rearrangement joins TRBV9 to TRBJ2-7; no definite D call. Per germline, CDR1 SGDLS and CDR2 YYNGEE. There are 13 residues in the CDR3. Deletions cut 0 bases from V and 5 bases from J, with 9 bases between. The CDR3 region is CASSVEWHHEQYF. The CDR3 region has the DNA TGTGCCAGCAGCGTAGAGTGGCACCACGAGCAGTACTTC. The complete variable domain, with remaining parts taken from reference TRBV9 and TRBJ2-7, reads DSGVTQTPKHLITATGQRVTLRCSPRSGDLSVYWYQQSLDQGLQFLIQYYNGEERAKGNILERFSAQQFPDLHSELNLSSLELGDSALYFCASSVEWHHEQYFGPGTRLTVT.

The CDR3 DNA reads as TGTGCCAGCAGCTTAGAAGGATTCGGCGGGAGGGCCGGGTCAGATACGCAGTATTTT. Its translation is CASSLEGFGGRAGSDTQYF. The rearrangement links TRBV11-3 to TRBJ2-3, with 9 bases matching TRBD2. The CDR3 is 19 amino acids. The junction had 14 bases not matched to a gene; V was cut back by 0 bases and J by 4 bases. Germline assignment: CDR1 SGHNT and CDR2 YENEEA.

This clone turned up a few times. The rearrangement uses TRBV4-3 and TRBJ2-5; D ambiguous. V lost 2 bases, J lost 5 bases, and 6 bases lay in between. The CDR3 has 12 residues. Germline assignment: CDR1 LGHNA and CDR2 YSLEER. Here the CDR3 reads CASSQPGETQYF. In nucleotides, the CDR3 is TGCGCCAGCAGCCAACCCGGGGAGACCCAGTACTTC.

CDR3 in DNA: TGTGCCAGCAGCGTAGTCGGGACTAGCGGAGATACGCAGTATTTT. This encodes CASSVVGTSGDTQYF. The chain is built from TRBV9 and TRBJ2-3, with 11 bases lining up with TRBD2. V shed 0 bases and J 5 bases; nucleotides not matched to a gene: 2. This CDR3 comprises 15 residues. Germline loops: CDR1 SGDLS, CDR2 YYNGEE.

Here the CDR3 DNA reads TGTGCCAGCAGTCTCGGACTAGCGGGAGCCGAGCAGTACTTC. Protein product: CASSLGLAGAEQYF. The V call is TRBV2, the J call TRBJ2-7; the match to TRBD2 covers 13 bases. The CDR3 covers 14 residues. J gave up 6 bases and V 5 bases, and 4 bases lay outside the gene matches. In germline, CDR1 is SNHLY, CDR2 FYNNEI.

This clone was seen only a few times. CDR3 loop: CASSRQGAWNTIYF. The DNA of the CDR3 is TGTGCCAGCAGTAGACAGGGGGCTTGGAACACCATATATTTT. The rearrangement links TRBV28 to TRBJ1-3, with 10 bases identical to TRBD1. The ends lost 5 bases at V and 7 bases at J; junction bases unmatched: 5. This CDR3 has 14 residues. Looked up from germline, CDR1 is MDHEN and CDR2 is SYDVKM.

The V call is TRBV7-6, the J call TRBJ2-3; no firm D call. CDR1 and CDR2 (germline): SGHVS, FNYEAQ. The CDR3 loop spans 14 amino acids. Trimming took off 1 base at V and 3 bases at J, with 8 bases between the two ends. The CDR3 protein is CASSLVGSTDTQYF. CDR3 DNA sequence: TGTGCCAGCAGCTTAGTGGGGTCTACAGATACGCAGTATTTT.

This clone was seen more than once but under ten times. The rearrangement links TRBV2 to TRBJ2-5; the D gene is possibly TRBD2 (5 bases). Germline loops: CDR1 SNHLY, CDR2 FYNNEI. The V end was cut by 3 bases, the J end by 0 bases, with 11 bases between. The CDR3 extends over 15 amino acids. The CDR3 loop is CASSEAIAYQETQYF. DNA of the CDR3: TGTGCCAGCAGTGAGGCGATAGCGTACCAAGAGACCCAGTACTTC. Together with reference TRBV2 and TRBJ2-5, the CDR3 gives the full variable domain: EPEVTQTPSHQVTQMGQEVILRCVPISNHLYFYWYRQILGQKVEFLVSFYNNEISEKSEIFDDQFSVERPDGSNFTLKIRSTKLEDSAMYFCASSEAIAYQETQYFGPGTRLLVL.

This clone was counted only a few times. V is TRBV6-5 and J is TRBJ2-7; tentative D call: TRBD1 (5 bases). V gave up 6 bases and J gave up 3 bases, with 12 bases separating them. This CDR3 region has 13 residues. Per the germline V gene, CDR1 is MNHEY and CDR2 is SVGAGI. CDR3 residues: CASRPDSSYEQYF. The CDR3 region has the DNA TGTGCCAGCAGGCCAGACAGTAGCTACGAGCAGTACTTC.

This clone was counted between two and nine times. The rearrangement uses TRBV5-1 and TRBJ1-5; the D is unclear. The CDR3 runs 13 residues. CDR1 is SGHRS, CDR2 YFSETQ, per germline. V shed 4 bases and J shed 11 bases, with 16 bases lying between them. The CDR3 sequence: CASSPNPGEAQHF. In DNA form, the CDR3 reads TGCGCCAGCAGCCCCAATCCGGGTGAGGCCCAGCATTTT.

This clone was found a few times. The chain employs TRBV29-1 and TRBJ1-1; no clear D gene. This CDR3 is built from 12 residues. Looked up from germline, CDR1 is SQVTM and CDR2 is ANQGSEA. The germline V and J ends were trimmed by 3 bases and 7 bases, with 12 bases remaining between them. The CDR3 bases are TGCAGCGTTGAGCTCTCCTGGGGTGAAGCTTTCTTT. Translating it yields CSVELSWGEAFF.